Below, 20 T cell receptor beta chains from the same sample are listed, as sequenced in a study of vaccination and CD4 T cells after COVID-19. TCRdb reprocessed the PCR reads via MiXCR and lists one record per CDR3 protein. There are roughly 25,000 distinct CDR3 sequences in the sample; about 54% occur only once, and about 1% lies in the top ten. Here the sequenced sample was CD4+ T cells from blood, taken before SARS-CoV-2 vaccination. The receptors were sampled from a human donor who had recovered from COVID-19.

The chain carries TRBV6-1 and TRBJ1-5; 9 bases fit TRBD1. The V and J ends lost 6 bases and 6 bases, in that order; junction bases with no gene match: 15. The CDR3 is 17 residues long. Germline V gene lookup returns CDR1 MNHNS and CDR2 SASEGT. DNA of the CDR3: TGTGCCAGCAGCGGTACATTCGGGACAGGGTTCGTTCAGCCCCAGCATTTT. Its protein is CASSGTFGTGFVQPQHF.

This clonotype was recorded a few times. This chain joins TRBV20-1 and TRBJ1-1; D is undetermined. Germline V gene data show CDR1 as DFQATT and CDR2 as SNEGSKA (reference sequence). V was clipped by 0 bases and J by 2 bases, with 7 bases between them. The CDR3 loop spans 13 amino acids. For the CDR3, the DNA is TGCAGTGCTAGAGAACACCGCAACACTGAAGCTTTCTTT. Protein product: CSAREHRNTEAFF.

V is TRBV7-3 and J is TRBJ2-7; D possibly corresponds to TRBD2 (5 bases). The germline V and J ends were trimmed by 8 bases and 3 bases, with 14 bases remaining between them. The CDR3 has 13 amino acids. Looked up from germline, CDR1 is SGHTA and CDR2 is FQGTGA. This chain's CDR3 is CASSPGKYYEQYF. CDR3 in DNA: TGTGCCAGCTCGCCCGGGAAATACTACGAGCAGTACTTC.

The chain combines TRBV19 with TRBJ1-5; tentatively, D is TRBD1 (6 bases). CDR3 length: 13 amino acids. The germline V gene encodes CDR1 LNHDA and CDR2 SQIVND (reference sequence). V lost 5 bases to trimming and J lost 7 bases, with 12 bases between them. CDR3 nucleotide sequence: TGTGCCAGTAGTGTACAGGGTGGACAGCCCCAGCATTTT. Protein product: CASSVQGGQPQHF. The full variable domain, rest sourced from reference TRBV19 and TRBJ1-5, is DGGITQSPKYLFRKEGQNVTLSCEQNLNHDAMYWYRQDPGQGLRLIYYSQIVNDFQKGDIAEGYSVSREKKESFPLTVTSAQKNPTAFYLCASSVQGGQPQHFGDGTRLSIL.

The chain couples TRBV5-1 to TRBJ1-5; D call uncertain. V gave up 0 bases and J gave up 5 bases, with 6 bases separating them. CDR3 length: 13 residues. Germline CDR1 and CDR2: SGHRS and YFSETQ. The CDR3: CASSLDIYQPQHF. The CDR3 DNA reads TGCGCCAGCAGCTTGGACATATATCAGCCCCAGCATTTT.

J is TRBJ2-1 and V is TRBV19, with TRBD2 matching 7 bases. Germline V gene lookup returns CDR1 LNHDA and CDR2 SQIVND (reference sequence). With V trimmed by 2 bases and J by 3 bases, 4 bases remained unmatched. The CDR3 is made up of 15 amino acids. The CDR3, as DNA: TGTGCCAGTAGTATAAACGGGAGGCACTACAATGAGCAGTTCTTC. Its translation is CASSINGRHYNEQFF.

The chain has TRBV6-1 and TRBJ2-3; 7 bases match TRBD1. This CDR3 has 15 amino acids. Per the germline V gene, CDR1 is MNHNS and CDR2 is SASEGT. J was trimmed by 0 bases and V by 8 bases; bases with no gene match: 8. CDR3 DNA: TGTGCCAGCGAGGGTGGGACAGTCAGCACAGATACGCAGTATTTT. Translated: CASEGGTVSTDTQYF.

The chain couples TRBV28 to TRBJ2-3, with 8 bases matching TRBD2. There are 18 residues in the CDR3. The ends lost 5 bases at V and 3 bases at J; junction bases unmatched: 16. Germline V lookup: CDR1 MDHEN, CDR2 SYDVKM. The CDR3 nucleotides are TGTGCCAGCAGTCTCTATAGGGGGACTAGATTGAGGACAGATACGCAGTATTTT. It is translated as CASSLYRGTRLRTDTQYF.

V and J are TRBV19 and TRBJ1-5; the D is unclear. Germline V gene lookup returns CDR1 LNHDA and CDR2 SQIVND (reference sequence). This CDR3 spans 13 amino acids. Trimming took 2 bases from V and 5 from J, leaving 7 bases between them. CDR3 DNA sequence: TGTGCCAGTAGTATACAGGTGCATCAGCCCCAGCATTTT. This translates into CASSIQVHQPQHF.

V is TRBV25-1 and J is TRBJ2-1; D possibly corresponds to TRBD2 (5 bases). The CDR3 is 12 amino acids. V was cut by 6 bases and J by 9 bases, with 12 bases left in between. Germline CDR1 and CDR2: MGHDK and SYGVNS. The CDR3 bases are TGTGCCAGCAGCCGACCTGAGGGTGAGCAGTTCTTC. Amino acids: CASSRPEGEQFF.

The rearrangement joins TRBV18 to TRBJ2-5; D may be TRBD2 (5 bases). Germline assignment: CDR1 KGHSH and CDR2 LQKENI. The CDR3 is 14 residues long. The V and J ends lost 8 bases and 4 bases respectively, with 17 bases between them. The CDR3: CASRTGRATETQYF. DNA of the CDR3: TGTGCCAGCCGGACCGGGCGGGCTACAGAGACCCAGTACTTC.

This clonotype was detected a few times. V gene TRBV24-1 combines with J gene TRBJ2-1; 9 nucleotides line up with TRBD1. Germline V gene sequence: CDR1 KGHDR, CDR2 SFDVKD. This CDR3 region has 16 residues. J lost 3 bases, V lost 4 bases, and 6 bases had no gene match. CDR3 coding DNA: TGTGCCACCAGTGACGGACAGGGGATAGGCTACAATGAGCAGTTCTTC. Its translation is CATSDGQGIGYNEQFF.

The chain is built from TRBV7-9 and TRBJ1-1; a weak D match, TRBD1 (5 bases). Germline values: CDR1 SEHNR, CDR2 FQNEAQ (reference sequence). V dropped 4 bases and J dropped 3 bases, with 12 bases sitting between them. The length of the CDR3 is 14 residues. This CDR3 is CASSWRDAYTEAFF. Written as DNA, the CDR3 is TGTGCCAGCAGCTGGCGGGACGCCTACACTGAAGCTTTCTTT.

The genes are TRBV19 and TRBJ2-7, with D tentatively TRBD1 (6 bases). CDR1 LNHDA and CDR2 SQIVND come from the germline V gene (reference sequence). Trimming removed 5 bases from V and 6 bases from J, with 17 bases in between. The CDR3 loop spans 14 amino acids. CDR3 in amino acids: CASSEQGVVGEQYF. CDR3 DNA sequence: TGTGCCAGTAGTGAACAGGGCGTGGTGGGCGAGCAGTACTTC.

A few counts support this clonotype. V and J are TRBV20-1 and TRBJ2-7; the D call may be TRBD1 or TRBD2 (5 bases each). V gave up 2 bases and J gave up 0 bases, with 14 bases separating them. In germline, CDR1 is DFQATT, CDR2 SNEGSKA (reference sequence). The CDR3 sequence is 15 residues long. The CDR3 nucleotides read TGCAGTGCTAGACCGGCCGGGACGTTCTCCTACGAGCAGTACTTC. Its protein product is CSARPAGTFSYEQYF.

The V gene is TRBV19, the J gene TRBJ2-7, with 8 bases fitting TRBD2. Unmatched junction bases numbered 7, after V lost 5 bases and J lost 4 bases. The CDR3 is 14 amino acids. Germline CDR1 and CDR2: LNHDA and SQIVND (reference sequence). The CDR3 region is CASSSSGGPYEQYF. CDR3 nucleotide sequence: TGTGCCAGTAGTTCTTCGGGAGGGCCTTACGAGCAGTACTTC.

The rearrangement links TRBV29-1 to TRBJ1-2; D gene uncertain. The V gene's germline CDR1 is SQVTM and CDR2 ANQGSEA. There are 11 residues in the CDR3. The V gene lost 2 bases and the J gene lost 3 bases, with 4 bases spanning the gap. Here the CDR3 reads CSVEIDYGYTF. As DNA, the CDR3 is TGCAGCGTTGAAATAGACTATGGCTACACCTTC.

The chain carries TRBV20-1 and TRBJ2-2; 9 bases are a match to TRBD1. The V segment lost 3 bases and the J segment 6 bases; nucleotides outside the gene matches: 8. Germline assignment: CDR1 DFQATT and CDR2 SNEGSKA (reference sequence). The CDR3 contains 15 residues. DNA of the CDR3: TGCAGTGCTAGTCTGGGACAGGGTTTGGCCGGGGAGCTGTTTTTT. As protein: CSASLGQGLAGELFF.

The chain carries TRBV20-1 and TRBJ2-7; D gene uncertain. Trimming removed 3 bases from V and 0 bases from J, with 9 bases in between. CDR1 and CDR2 (germline): DFQATT, SNEGSKA (reference sequence). The CDR3 consists of 13 residues. This CDR3 is CSASRGYSYEQYF. CDR3 sequence (DNA): TGCAGTGCTAGCCGCGGCTACTCCTACGAGCAGTACTTC.

The chain has TRBV7-9 and TRBJ2-7; TRBD1 matches 10 bases. CDR1 is SEHNR, CDR2 FQNEAQ, per germline (reference sequence). J gave up 2 bases and V 3 bases, and 4 bases lay outside the gene matches. The CDR3 length is 15 residues. CDR3 DNA: TGTGCCAGCAGCTTTCGACAGGGGGCTACCTACGAGCAGTACTTC. Amino acids: CASSFRQGATYEQYF.